This T cell receptor beta chain was observed in a study of cytomegalovirus exposure and HLA in healthy donors. A word on this clone: Its antigen is as yet unknown.

CDR3 length: 12 residues. V dropped 1 base and J dropped 8 bases, with 8 bases sitting between them. Per germline, CDR1 MNHNS and CDR2 SASEGT. Findings and caveats of the study: Among the CMV-associated chains, a few were confirmed in vitro as specific for CMV antigens. Cytomegalovirus association was listed for approximately 160 TCR beta chains.

Nominally healthy donors provided the samples, though records likely missed some immune exposures. The PCR used 60 Vbeta and 13 Jbeta primers. Produced via immunoSEQ multiplex PCR; TCRdb's table is partial and in-frame only. The table shows some 160,000 clones, with 78% occurring only once. The clonotype originates from a male donor in good health and CMV-seronegative. This chain links TRBV6-1 with TRBJ1-1; D may be TRBD1 (6 bases). What was sequenced was PBMCs. The CDR3 loop is CASSEGGTEAFF. The DNA for the CDR3 is TGTGCCAGCAGTGAAGGTGGGACAGAAGCTTTCTTT.